This TCR beta chain was found in a study of technical replicates of blood from a few donors. Germline-derived CDR1 and CDR2 are SGHAT and FQNNGV. V lost 5 bases, J lost 6 bases, and 10 bases lay in between. This CDR3 comprises 12 residues. Only in-frame clones appear in the TCRdb table, and some are missing; sequencing was by immunoSEQ multiplex PCR. The repertoire consists of about 83,000 clones, with 92% occurring once and the leading ten covering 0.27%. Sequences were obtained from T cells isolated from PBMCs. This TCR was recovered from a human donor in good health. The chain links TRBV11-2 to TRBJ1-1; D is ambiguous. The CDR3 sequence: CASSPVPAEAFF. The CDR3 DNA is TGTGCCAGCAGCCCGGTCCCCGCTGAAGCTTTCTTT. Complete variable domain (other parts from reference TRBV11-2 and TRBJ1-1): EAGVAQSPRYKIIEKRQSVAFWCNPISGHATLYWYQQILGQGPKLLIQFQNNGVVDDSQLPKDRFSAERLKGVDSTLKIQPAKLEDSAVYLCASSPVPAEAFFGQGTRLTVV.